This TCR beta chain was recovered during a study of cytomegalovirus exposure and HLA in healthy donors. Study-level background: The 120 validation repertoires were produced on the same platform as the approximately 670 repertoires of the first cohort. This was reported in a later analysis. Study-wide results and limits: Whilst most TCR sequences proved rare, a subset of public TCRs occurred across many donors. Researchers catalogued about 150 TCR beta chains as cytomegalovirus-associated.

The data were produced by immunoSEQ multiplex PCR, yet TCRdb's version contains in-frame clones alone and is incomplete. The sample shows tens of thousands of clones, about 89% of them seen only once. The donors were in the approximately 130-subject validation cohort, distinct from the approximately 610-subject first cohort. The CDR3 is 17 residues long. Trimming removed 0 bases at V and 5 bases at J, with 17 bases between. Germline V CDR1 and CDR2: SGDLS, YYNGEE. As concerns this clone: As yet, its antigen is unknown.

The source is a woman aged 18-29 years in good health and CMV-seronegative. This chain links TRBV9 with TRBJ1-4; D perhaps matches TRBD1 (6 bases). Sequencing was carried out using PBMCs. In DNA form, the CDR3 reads TGTGCCAGCAGCGTAGGGGAACCGGGGGGGCTCAATGAAAAACTGTTTTTT. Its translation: CASSVGEPGGLNEKLFF.